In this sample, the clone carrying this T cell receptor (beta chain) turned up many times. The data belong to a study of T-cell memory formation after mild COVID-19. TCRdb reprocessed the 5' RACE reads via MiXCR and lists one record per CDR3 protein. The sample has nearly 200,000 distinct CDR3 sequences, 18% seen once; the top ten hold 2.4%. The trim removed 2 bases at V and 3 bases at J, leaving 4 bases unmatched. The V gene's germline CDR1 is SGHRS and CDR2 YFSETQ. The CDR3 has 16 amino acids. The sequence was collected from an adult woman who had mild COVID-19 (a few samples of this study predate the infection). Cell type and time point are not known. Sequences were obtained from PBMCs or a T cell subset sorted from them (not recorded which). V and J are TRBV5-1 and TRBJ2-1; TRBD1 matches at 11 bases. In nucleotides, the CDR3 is TGCGCCAGCAGCTTACAGGGACAGGGGGTCTACAATGAGCAGTTCTTC. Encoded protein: CASSLQGQGVYNEQFF. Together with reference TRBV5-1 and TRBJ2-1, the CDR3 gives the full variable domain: KAGVTQTPRYLIKTRGQQVTLSCSPISGHRSVSWYQQTPGQGLQFLFEYFSETQRNKGNFPGRFSGRQFSNSRSEMNVSTLELGDSALYLCASSLQGQGVYNEQFFGPGTRLTVL.